Below are 7 T cell receptor beta chains sequenced from a single sample in a study of T cell repertoires in cytomegalovirus infection. TCRdb recomputed calls from the reads with MiXCR, one row per CDR3 protein. Among roughly 920,000 distinct CDR3 sequences listed, around 29% were seen once. Their recognized antigens are unknown. Sequenced here: cultured CD8+ T cells from PBMCs, sampled from culture after CMV antigen stimulation. These receptors originate from a human donor in good health (CMV status not recorded). Some clones in this sample may be carry-over from other donors' samples.

This clonotype appeared many times. CDR3 in DNA: TGTGCCAGCTGCCCGAGTGAGGAGCACACCGGGGAGCTGTTTTTT. Translating gives CASCPSEEHTGELFF. V gene TRBV27 combines with J gene TRBJ2-2; D gene unclear. Trimming took 8 bases from V and 3 from J, leaving 16 bases between them. The germline gives CDR1 MNHEY, CDR2 SMNVEV (reference sequence). The CDR3 extends over 15 amino acids.

In this sample, this clonotype turned up many times. This chain uses TRBV7-2 with TRBJ1-5, with a possible D match to TRBD1 (5 bases). The V end lost 5 bases, the J end lost 3 bases, and 14 bases lay between the germline ends. CDR1 is SGHTA and CDR2 is FQGNSA in the germline V gene. The CDR3 has 15 amino acids. In nucleotides, the CDR3 is TGTGCCAGCAGCCCAAAGTCCAGGGACAATCAGCCCCAGCATTTT. Its protein product is CASSPKSRDNQPQHF. Full variable domain (remainder filled in from reference TRBV7-2 and TRBJ1-5): GAGVSQSPSNKVTEKGKDVELRCDPISGHTALYWYRQSLGQGLEFLIYFQGNSAPDKSGLPSDRFSAERTGGSVSTLTIQRTQQEDSAVYLCASSPKSRDNQPQHFGDGTRLSIL.

This chain links TRBV27 with TRBJ2-5; perhaps TRBD1 as D (6 bases). V was pared by 5 bases and J by 0 bases, with 16 bases between. The germline gives CDR1 MNHEY, CDR2 SMNVEV (reference sequence). The CDR3 covers 16 residues. For the CDR3, the DNA is TGTGCCAGCAGTCCTTCAGCAGGGGAATACCAAGAGACCCAGTACTTC. Protein sequence: CASSPSAGEYQETQYF.

The chain is built from TRBV20-1 and TRBJ2-1, with D maybe TRBD2 (7 bases). This CDR3 has 15 residues. V was pared by 6 bases and J by 4 bases, with 19 bases between. Germline assignment: CDR1 DFQATT and CDR2 SNEGSKA (reference sequence). CDR3 bases: TGCAGTGCCCACTTCAGGGGAGGGAGGTACAATGAGCAGTTCTTC. Its protein product is CSAHFRGGRYNEQFF.

About this clonotype: A much larger clonotype is one base distant, so this may be a read error. The genes are TRBV6-5 and TRBJ2-3; TRBD2 agrees at 7 bases. Germline loops: CDR1 MNHEY, CDR2 SVGAGI. The length of the CDR3 is 14 residues. The CDR3 region is CVAWGGANTDTQYF. The CDR3 DNA reads TGTGTCGCGTGGGGAGGGGCGAACACAGATACGCAGTATTTT.

This clonotype showed up just a few times. V gene TRBV20-1 combines with J gene TRBJ2-7; D not certain. V shed 0 bases and J shed 1 base, with 13 bases lying between them. This CDR3 region has 15 residues. In germline, CDR1 is DFQATT, CDR2 SNEGSKA (reference sequence). CDR3 amino acids: CSARERKVPSYEQYV. The CDR3 DNA reads as TGCAGTGCTAGAGAGAGGAAGGTGCCATCCTACGAGCAGTACGTC.

On this clonotype itself: A much larger clonotype is one base distant, so this may be a read error. The chain joins TRBV7-2 to TRBJ2-3, with TRBD2 identical over 7 bases. The V gene's germline CDR1 is SGHTA and CDR2 FQGNSA. Trimming cost V 1 base and J 2 bases; bases outside gene matches: 12. This CDR3 is 18 amino acids long. CDR3 loop: CASSLEGRDLLYTDTQYF. The CDR3 region has the DNA TGTGCCAGCAGCTTAGAGGGGAGGGACTTACTGTACACAGATACGCAGTATTTT.